These 21 T cell receptor beta chains were all obtained from the same sample, sequenced in a study of shared clonotypes between healthy human individuals. Data came from immunoSEQ multiplex PCR; TCRdb stores just in-frame clones and leaves some out. The sample shows a few million clones, approximately 95% of them seen only once. The sample taken for sequencing was naive CD4+ T cells from PBMCs. Specified subset: CD45RA+ positively selected. The source of these receptors is a man aged 18 to 30 in good health. Some clones in this sample may be carry-over from other donors' samples.

The chain is built from TRBV5-1 and TRBJ2-2; 9 nucleotides align to TRBD1. Germline CDR1 and CDR2: SGHRS and YFSETQ. V gave up 0 bases and J gave up 8 bases; unmatched junction bases: 11. The CDR3 spans 17 residues. The CDR3 region is CASSLDFGQGRSGELFF. The CDR3 bases are TGCGCCAGCAGCTTGGATTTCGGACAGGGGCGGTCGGGGGAGCTGTTTTTT.

This clone occurred a few times. The identical CDR3 is also encoded by other nucleotide sequences in the sample. The chain recombines TRBV28 with TRBJ2-7; D assignment may be TRBD1 or TRBD2 (5 bases each). Between the trimmed V and J ends, which lost 2 bases and 4 bases, there was a span of 6 bases. CDR3 length: 12 residues. Germline CDR1 MDHEN, CDR2 SYDVKM. CDR3 nucleotide sequence: TGTGCCAGCAGTTTAGGGGGTTACGAGCAGTACTTC. It translates to CASSLGGYEQYF.

The V gene is TRBV10-2, the J gene TRBJ2-2, with D tentatively TRBD1 (5 bases). The V gene's germline CDR1 is WSHSY and CDR2 SAAADI. V was cut by 4 bases and J by 0 bases, with 15 bases left in between. The CDR3 totals 17 residues. The CDR3 loop is CASSGPGRPPNTGELFF. CDR3 in DNA: TGCGCCAGCAGTGGGCCAGGGCGCCCGCCGAACACCGGGGAGCTGTTTTTT.

This clone was observed a single time. Other nucleotide sequences from this sample produce the same CDR3. The chain recombines TRBV28 with TRBJ1-3; D not certain. The germline V and J ends were trimmed by 7 bases and 0 bases, with 10 bases remaining between them. There are 14 residues in the CDR3. Germline V lookup: CDR1 MDHEN, CDR2 SYDVKM. CDR3 loop: CASTAGSSGNTIYF. CDR3 DNA sequence: TGTGCCAGCACGGCGGGTAGCTCTGGAAACACCATATATTTT.

V gene TRBV28 combines with J gene TRBJ1-5; 8 bases match TRBD1. Germline lookup yields CDR1 MDHEN and CDR2 SYDVKM. The CDR3 spans 16 residues. J lost 2 bases, V lost 3 bases, and 6 bases had no gene match. The CDR3 protein is CASSFPKGQGNQPQHF. The CDR3, as DNA: TGTGCCAGCAGTTTCCCAAAGGGACAGGGCAATCAGCCCCAGCATTTT.

V and J are TRBV19 and TRBJ2-5; 8 nucleotides match TRBD2. The V gene's germline CDR1 is LNHDA and CDR2 SQIVND (reference sequence). V lost 0 bases and J lost 5; bases outside the gene matches: 2. The CDR3 length is 14 residues. As DNA, the CDR3 is TGTGCCAGTAGTATAGAAACGGGGGGGGAGACCCAGTACTTC. Its translation is CASSIETGGETQYF.

This clone was seen a few times. Other DNA sequences within the sample encode an identical CDR3. The chain is built from TRBV5-1 and TRBJ1-5; a possible D gene is TRBD1 (5 bases). Per the germline V gene, CDR1 is SGHRS and CDR2 is YFSETQ. Trimming took off 4 bases at V and 0 bases at J, with 8 bases between the two ends. CDR3 length equals 14 residues. The CDR3 DNA follows: TGCGCCAGCAGCCGGGACGGTAGCAATCAGCCCCAGCATTTT. The encoded protein is CASSRDGSNQPQHF.

The rearrangement uses TRBV5-8 and TRBJ1-4; TRBD1 agrees at 7 bases. V dropped 2 bases and J dropped 8; count of bases not matched to a gene: 9. The germline gives CDR1 SGHTS, CDR2 YDEGEE. This CDR3 spans 15 amino acids. CDR3 loop: CASSLMTGTEEKLFF. The CDR3 DNA sequence: TGTGCCAGCAGCTTAATGACAGGGACGGAAGAAAAACTGTTTTTT. The variable domain in full, with the rest retrieved from reference TRBV5-8 and TRBJ1-4, is EAGVTQSPTHLIKTRGQQATLRCSPISGHTSVYWYQQALGLGLQFLLWYDEGEERNRGNFPPRFSGRQFPNYSSELNVNALELEDSALYLCASSLMTGTEEKLFFGSGTQLSVL.

The chain has TRBV2 and TRBJ1-6; TRBD1 matches 8 bases. The CDR3 runs to 14 residues. V dropped 3 bases and J dropped 10; count of bases not matched to a gene: 5. Per germline, CDR1 SNHLY and CDR2 FYNNEI. DNA for the CDR3: TGTGCCAGCAGTGACGACAGGGGTGGGTCACCCCTCCACTTT. It codes for CASSDDRGGSPLHF.

This clone was observed a handful of times. The chain is built from TRBV7-9 and TRBJ1-4; D call uncertain. Germline assignment: CDR1 SEHNR and CDR2 FQNEAQ (reference sequence). V lost 3 bases and J 3 bases, leaving 2 bases between the germline ends. CDR3 length: 12 amino acids. The CDR3, as DNA: TGTGCCAGCAGCTTCTCTAATGAAAAACTGTTTTTT. Residues: CASSFSNEKLFF.

V gene TRBV18 combines with J gene TRBJ2-7; 7 bases align to TRBD1. V trimming: 0 bases; J trimming: 4 bases; junction bases outside the gene matches: 6. Per the germline V gene, CDR1 is KGHSH and CDR2 is LQKENI. This CDR3 has 15 residues. The CDR3 DNA is TGTGCCAGCTCACCACCGCCGGGGACAGCATACGAGCAGTACTTC. Encoded protein: CASSPPPGTAYEQYF.

The chain has TRBV7-2 and TRBJ1-2; TRBD1 aligns across 7 bases. In germline, CDR1 is SGHTA, CDR2 FQGNSA. V was clipped by 5 bases and J by 4 bases; unmatched bases: 10. CDR3 length: 15 amino acids. CDR3: CASSPTGDGFYGYTF. CDR3 sequence (DNA): TGTGCCAGCAGCCCAACAGGGGATGGGTTCTATGGCTACACCTTC.

This sequence joins TRBV18 and TRBJ1-1; D perhaps matches TRBD1 (5 bases). CDR3 size: 18 residues. CDR1 is KGHSH, CDR2 LQKENI, per germline. V lost 4 bases to trimming and J lost 6 bases, with 27 bases between them. CDR3 nucleotide sequence: TGTGCCAGCTCACACAATCCGGGGGGGACTGCTTGGGTGGCTGAAGCTTTCTTT. Its translation is CASSHNPGGTAWVAEAFF. Full variable domain (remainder filled in from reference TRBV18 and TRBJ1-1): NAGVMQNPRHLVRRRGQEARLRCSPMKGHSHVYWYRQLPEEGLKFMVYLQKENIIDESGMPKERFSAEFPKEGPSILRIQQVVRGDSAAYFCASSHNPGGTAWVAEAFFGQGTRLTVV.

This clone has just one count. The V call is TRBV29-1, the J call TRBJ2-3; D may match TRBD1 or TRBD2 (5 bases each). The CDR3 loop spans 15 amino acids. Trimming removed 5 bases from V and 0 bases from J, with 15 bases in between. Germline V gene lookup returns CDR1 SQVTM and CDR2 ANQGSEA. CDR3 amino acids: CSVPGPGGSTDTQYF. The CDR3 coding sequence is TGCAGCGTTCCGGGACCCGGAGGTAGCACAGATACGCAGTATTTT.

The genes are TRBV2 and TRBJ2-5; TRBD2 might be the D (6 bases). Germline V gives CDR1 SNHLY, CDR2 FYNNEI. This CDR3 spans 15 amino acids. Trimming removed 2 bases at V and 4 bases at J, with 14 bases between. The CDR3 loop reads CASSELVGGGETQYF. The CDR3, as DNA: TGTGCCAGCAGTGAACTGGTGGGGGGAGGAGAGACCCAGTACTTC.

V and J are TRBV7-3 and TRBJ2-1; tentatively, D is TRBD2 (5 bases). V lost 0 bases, J lost 4 bases, and 13 bases lay in between. Germline V lookup: CDR1 SGHTA, CDR2 FQGTGA. This CDR3 has 16 residues. The CDR3 here is CASSLTASRSYNEQFF. CDR3 sequence (DNA): TGTGCCAGCAGCTTAACGGCTAGCCGATCATACAATGAGCAGTTCTTC. Full variable domain (rest looked up from reference TRBV7-3 and TRBJ2-1): GAGVSQTPSNKVTEKGKYVELRCDPISGHTALYWYRQSLGQGPEFLIYFQGTGAADDSGLPNDRFFAVRPEGSVSTLKIQRTERGDSAVYLCASSLTASRSYNEQFFGPGTRLTVL.

The CDR3 sequence is CASTNRVSGNTIYF. As DNA, the CDR3 is TGTGCCAGCACCAACAGGGTTTCAGGAAACACCATATATTTT. The chain links TRBV7-2 to TRBJ1-3; a weak D match, TRBD1 (6 bases). This CDR3 region has 14 residues. With 7 bases removed from V and 4 bases from J, the gap between germline ends came to 14 bases. The germline gives CDR1 SGHTA, CDR2 FQGNSA.

This clone was detected only once. The CDR3 sequence: CASSEPGQGNYGYTF. In DNA form, the CDR3 reads TGTGCCAGCAGTGAACCGGGACAGGGGAACTATGGCTACACCTTC. This chain uses TRBV28 with TRBJ1-2, with 10 bases lining up with TRBD1. Looked up from germline, CDR1 is MDHEN and CDR2 is SYDVKM. The CDR3 has 15 residues. Unmatched junction bases numbered 5, after V lost 5 bases and J lost 2 bases.

This chain uses TRBV27 with TRBJ2-2; TRBD1 matches at 8 bases. CDR1 MNHEY and CDR2 SMNVEV come from the germline V gene (reference sequence). V trimming: 5 bases; J trimming: 4 bases; junction bases outside the gene matches: 6. The CDR3 extends over 15 amino acids. CDR3 sequence (DNA): TGTGCCAGCAGTACCGCCAGGGGGCGCACCGGGGAGCTGTTTTTT. Amino acid sequence: CASSTARGRTGELFF.

The chain is built from TRBV19 and TRBJ2-5; no firm D call. CDR1 and CDR2 (germline): LNHDA, SQIVND (reference sequence). Between the trimmed V and J ends, which lost 0 bases and 2 bases, there was a span of 10 bases. CDR3 length: 15 amino acids. The chain's CDR3 is CASSIDRAQQETQYF. The CDR3 DNA is TGTGCCAGTAGTATAGACCGGGCCCAACAAGAGACCCAGTACTTC.

About this clone: The sample carries other DNA sequences with the same CDR3. This chain connects TRBV28 to TRBJ2-7; D gene unclear. The CDR3 consists of 13 residues. The V gene lost 3 bases and the J gene lost 1 base, with 7 bases spanning the gap. Germline lookup yields CDR1 MDHEN and CDR2 SYDVKM. The DNA for the CDR3 is TGTGCCAGCAGTTTTTTAGGATCCTACGAGCAGTACTTC. Its translation: CASSFLGSYEQYF.